One sample yielded the 16 T cell receptor beta chains listed below, sequenced in a study of radiotherapy plus CTLA-4 blockade in lung cancer. TCRdb's copy holds only in-frame clones and misses some; the assay was immunoSEQ multiplex PCR. Among 65,000 to 90,000 clones listed, around 90% were seen once. The sample was peripheral blood, taken from a patient treated with radiotherapy plus ipilimumab. Receptors originate from a human donor with non-small cell lung cancer who had stable disease on radiotherapy plus ipilimumab.

J is TRBJ1-4 and V is TRBV11-2; D remains ambiguous. This CDR3 spans 16 amino acids. Germline CDR1 is SGHAT and CDR2 is FQNNGV. Trimming removed 4 bases at V and 5 bases at J, with 17 bases between. The DNA of the CDR3 is TGTGCCAGCAGCTCCCTTTCCCGGGATAAGAATGAAAAACTGTTTTTT. This codes for CASSSLSRDKNEKLFF.

The V gene is TRBV14, the J gene TRBJ2-1; D uncertain. Germline V gives CDR1 SGHDN, CDR2 FVKESK. This CDR3 is built from 12 residues. The germline V and J ends were trimmed by 3 bases and 9 bases, with 9 bases remaining between them. CDR3 amino acids: CASSHSTGEQFF. The CDR3 DNA is TGTGCCAGCAGCCACAGTACGGGTGAGCAGTTCTTC. The variable domain in full, completed from reference TRBV14 and TRBJ2-1, reads EAGVTQFPSHSVIEKGQTVTLRCDPISGHDNLYWYRRVMGKEIKFLLHFVKESKQDESGMPNNRFLAERTGGTYSTLKVQPAELEDSGVYFCASSHSTGEQFFGPGTRLTVL.

The chain employs TRBV27 and TRBJ2-2, with D possibly TRBD1 on 6 matching bases. The CDR3 covers 16 residues. V was trimmed by 7 bases and J by 0 bases, leaving 15 bases between them. Germline V lookup: CDR1 MNHEY, CDR2 SMNVEV (reference sequence). The CDR3 protein is CASNQLGTSNTGELFF. The CDR3 region has the DNA TGTGCCAGCAACCAACTTGGGACATCGAACACCGGGGAGCTGTTTTTT.

Concerning this clone itself: The same CDR3 can be traced to other DNA sequences in this sample. This chain's CDR3 is CASSYTGQRNQPQHF. CDR3 nucleotides: TGTGCCAGCAGCTATACGGGGCAAAGGAATCAGCCCCAGCATTTT. The chain uses TRBV28 and TRBJ1-5; perhaps TRBD1 as D (5 bases). Germline lookup yields CDR1 MDHEN and CDR2 SYDVKM. Trimming left V 6 bases short and J 4 bases short, with 16 bases between. The CDR3 is 15 amino acids.

This sequence joins TRBV6-5 and TRBJ2-2; 8 nucleotides match TRBD2. CDR1 MNHEY and CDR2 SVGAGI come from the germline V gene. CDR3 size: 15 residues. The V gene end was trimmed by 2 bases and the J gene end by 6 bases; junction bases not matched to a gene: 5. The CDR3 nucleotides read TGTGCCAGCAGTTACGACGGGGGGGCCGCCGGGGAGCTGTTTTTT. Residues: CASSYDGGAAGELFF.

The rearrangement uses TRBV19 and TRBJ2-7; 7 positions match TRBD1. Trimming removed 6 bases from V and 0 bases from J; junction bases left unmatched: 8. The CDR3 length is 15 residues. Germline V gene lookup returns CDR1 LNHDA and CDR2 SQIVND (reference sequence). The chain's CDR3 is CASSFGQVSSYEQYF. The CDR3 coding sequence is TGTGCCAGTAGCTTCGGACAGGTCAGCTCCTACGAGCAGTACTTC.

The rearrangement joins TRBV6-5 to TRBJ2-1, with 7 bases fitting TRBD1. Germline assignment: CDR1 MNHEY and CDR2 SVGAGI. CDR3 length equals 16 residues. V lost 3 bases, J lost 6 bases, and 11 bases stayed unmatched. For the CDR3, the DNA is TGTGCCAGCAGTTATGATCGGAAGGGGGCAAGCAATGAGCAGTTCTTC. Amino acids: CASSYDRKGASNEQFF.

The genes are TRBV30 and TRBJ2-7; TRBD1 is a possible D gene (6 bases). Germline V lookup: CDR1 GTSNPN, CDR2 SVGIG (reference sequence). V lost 4 bases, J lost 4 bases, and 11 bases lay in between. The CDR3 is 12 residues long. CDR3 in DNA: TGTGCCTGGACCGGACAGTCTTACGAGCAGTACTTC. Translation: CAWTGQSYEQYF. Based on the CDR3 plus reference TRBV30 and TRBJ2-7, the full variable domain is SQTIHQWPATLVQPVGSPLSLECTVEGTSNPNLYWYRQAAGRGLQLLFYSVGIGQISSEVPQNLSASRPQDRQFILSSKKLLLSDSGFYLCAWTGQSYEQYFGPGTRLTVT.

J is TRBJ1-6 and V is TRBV11-2, with unresolved D. The germline V gene encodes CDR1 SGHAT and CDR2 FQNNGV. The V end was cut by 4 bases, the J end by 11 bases, with 12 bases between. This CDR3 region has 13 residues. Written as DNA, the CDR3 is TGTGCCAGCAGCTCCAACCCCACAACACCCCTCCACTTT. Protein sequence: CASSSNPTTPLHF.

This chain joins TRBV6-5 and TRBJ1-5, with TRBD1 identical over 7 bases. The CDR3 is made up of 15 amino acids. V trimming: 6 bases; J trimming: 6 bases; junction bases outside the gene matches: 11. CDR1 is MNHEY and CDR2 is SVGAGI in the germline V gene. The CDR3 nucleotides read TGTGCCAGCAGGCCTGACAGGGTAATTCGTCAGCCCCAGCATTTT. Translating gives CASRPDRVIRQPQHF.

This chain's CDR3 is CASSSDSYGYTF. CDR3 DNA sequence: TGTGCCAGCAGTTCTGACAGCTATGGCTACACCTTC. The chain has TRBV6-1 and TRBJ1-2; D is perhaps TRBD1 (5 bases). This CDR3 has 12 amino acids. In germline, CDR1 is MNHNS, CDR2 SASEGT. The ends were cut back, 5 bases at V and 4 bases at J, with 8 bases in the middle.

The chain joins TRBV7-3 to TRBJ1-1; tentative D call: TRBD1 (5 bases). Germline lookup yields CDR1 SGHTA and CDR2 FQGTGA. Trimming shortened V by 5 bases and J by 1 base, and 8 bases separated the two germline ends. There are 13 residues in the CDR3. As DNA, the CDR3 is TGTGCCAGCAGCCTCGGACAGAACACTGAAGCTTTCTTT. This gives the protein CASSLGQNTEAFF.

The rearrangement joins TRBV5-1 to TRBJ2-5; 13 nucleotides align to TRBD2. Losses at the gene ends were 0 bases for V and 1 base for J; bases not matched to a gene: 3. This CDR3 comprises 17 residues. Looked up from germline, CDR1 is SGHRS and CDR2 is YFSETQ. For the CDR3, the DNA is TGCGCCAGCAGCTTGGCCCGACTAGCGGGAGGCCAAGAGACCCAGTACTTC. Protein sequence: CASSLARLAGGQETQYF. Full variable domain (remainder filled in from reference TRBV5-1 and TRBJ2-5): KAGVTQTPRYLIKTRGQQVTLSCSPISGHRSVSWYQQTPGQGLQFLFEYFSETQRNKGNFPGRFSGRQFSNSRSEMNVSTLELGDSALYLCASSLARLAGGQETQYFGPGTRLLVL.

The J gene is TRBJ1-2, the V gene TRBV7-8; possibly TRBD1 for D (6 bases). V was clipped by 2 bases and J by 5 bases, with 18 bases between them. This CDR3 contains 16 residues. Germline lookup yields CDR1 SGHVS and CDR2 FQNEAQ. As DNA, the CDR3 is TGTGCCAGCAGCTTATGGTTGGCCGGGACACCTTATGGCTACACCTTC. Amino acids: CASSLWLAGTPYGYTF.

The CDR3 sequence: CASSNREGVKLFF. The CDR3 DNA is TGCGCCAGCAGCAACCGGGAGGGGGTAAAACTGTTTTTT. The gene calls are TRBV4-1 and TRBJ1-4; perhaps TRBD1 as D (6 bases). Germline V gene lookup returns CDR1 MGHRA and CDR2 YSYEKL. Trimming shortened V by 5 bases and J by 10 bases, and 14 bases separated the two germline ends. The CDR3 covers 13 residues.

This clone appeared once. V gene TRBV5-1 combines with J gene TRBJ2-3; D is ambiguous. The CDR3 spans 14 residues. Germline V gene data show CDR1 as SGHRS and CDR2 as YFSETQ. V was clipped by 5 bases and J by 2 bases, with 12 bases between them. Written as DNA, the CDR3 is TGCGCCAGCAGTGGTAGGGCTTACACAGATACGCAGTATTTT. This translates into CASSGRAYTDTQYF.